This T cell receptor beta chain appears in the sequencing data of a study of molecular identifiers for immune sequencing clone quantification. CDR3 length: 15 amino acids. Germline lookup yields CDR1 LGHNA and CDR2 YSLEER. Trimming took off 0 bases at V and 4 bases at J, with 12 bases between the two ends. In the case of this clonotype: Possible read error: a much larger clone is one base away.

TCRdb used MiXCR to reprocess the PCR reads, holding one entry per CDR3 protein. The table shows about 640,000 distinct CDR3 sequences, with about 20% occurring only once. This receptor was obtained from a human donor in good health. Some libraries in this study had Jurkat cell RNA spiked in. V is TRBV4-3 and J is TRBJ1-1, with D hard to call. The sample consisted of naive CD8+ T cells from blood, with Jurkat cell RNA spiked in. Indicated subset: FACS-sorted CD8+CD4-CCR7+CD45RA+ naive T cells. CDR3 loop: CASSQDQDLSTEAFF. The CDR3 DNA reads TGCGCCAGCAGCCAAGACCAGGACCTGAGCACTGAAGCTTTCTTT.